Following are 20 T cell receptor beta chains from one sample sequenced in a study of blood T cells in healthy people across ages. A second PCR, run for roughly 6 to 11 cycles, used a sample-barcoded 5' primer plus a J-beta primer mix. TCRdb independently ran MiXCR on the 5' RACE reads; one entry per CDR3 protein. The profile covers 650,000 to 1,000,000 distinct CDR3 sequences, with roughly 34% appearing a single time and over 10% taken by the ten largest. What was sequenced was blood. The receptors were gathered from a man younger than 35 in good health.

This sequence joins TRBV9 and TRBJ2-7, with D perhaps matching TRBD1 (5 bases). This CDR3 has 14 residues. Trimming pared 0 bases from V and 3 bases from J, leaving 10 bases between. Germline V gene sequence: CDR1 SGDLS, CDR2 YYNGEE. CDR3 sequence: CASSVVQGDYEQYF. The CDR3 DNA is TGTGCCAGCAGCGTAGTTCAGGGTGACTACGAGCAGTACTTC.

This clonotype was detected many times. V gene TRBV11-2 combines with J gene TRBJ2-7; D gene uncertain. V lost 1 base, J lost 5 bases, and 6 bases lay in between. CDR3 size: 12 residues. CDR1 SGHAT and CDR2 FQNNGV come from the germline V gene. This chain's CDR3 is CASSLGKNEQYF. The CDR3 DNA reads TGTGCCAGCAGCTTAGGAAAGAACGAGCAGTACTTC.

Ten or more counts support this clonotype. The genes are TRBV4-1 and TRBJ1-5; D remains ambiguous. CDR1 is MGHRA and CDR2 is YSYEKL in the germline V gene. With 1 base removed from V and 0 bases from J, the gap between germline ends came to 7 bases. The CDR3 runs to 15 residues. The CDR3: CASSQVSYSNQPQHF. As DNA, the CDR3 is TGCGCCAGCAGCCAAGTGAGCTATAGCAATCAGCCCCAGCATTTT.

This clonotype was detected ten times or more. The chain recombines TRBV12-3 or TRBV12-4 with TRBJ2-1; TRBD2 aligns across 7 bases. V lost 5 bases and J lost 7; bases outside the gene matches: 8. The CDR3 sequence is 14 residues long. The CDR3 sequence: CASSTRTRGNEQFF. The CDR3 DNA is TGTGCCAGCAGTACCCGGACTAGGGGTAATGAGCAGTTCTTC.

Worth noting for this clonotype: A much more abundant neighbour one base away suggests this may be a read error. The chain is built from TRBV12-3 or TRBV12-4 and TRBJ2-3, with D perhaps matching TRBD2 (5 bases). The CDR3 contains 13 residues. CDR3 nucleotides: TGTGCCAGCAGCAAGAGGGCCACAGAAACGCAGTATTTT. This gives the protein CASSKRATETQYF.

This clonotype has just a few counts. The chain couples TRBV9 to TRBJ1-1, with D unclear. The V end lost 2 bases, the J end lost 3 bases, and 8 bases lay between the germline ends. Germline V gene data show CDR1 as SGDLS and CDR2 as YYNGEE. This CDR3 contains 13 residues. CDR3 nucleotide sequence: TGTGCCAGCAGCGTCCAGATCCACACTGAAGCTTTCTTT. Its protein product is CASSVQIHTEAFF.

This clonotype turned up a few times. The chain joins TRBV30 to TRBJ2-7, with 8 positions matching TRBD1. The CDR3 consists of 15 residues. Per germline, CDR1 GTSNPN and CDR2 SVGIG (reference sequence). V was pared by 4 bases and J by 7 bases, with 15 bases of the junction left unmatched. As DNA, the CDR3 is TGTGCCTGGAAAACCGTGGGACAGGAATACAATGAGCAGTACTTC. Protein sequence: CAWKTVGQEYNEQYF.

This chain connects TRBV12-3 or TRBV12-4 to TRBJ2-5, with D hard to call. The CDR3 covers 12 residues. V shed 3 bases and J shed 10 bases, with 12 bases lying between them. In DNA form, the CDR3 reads TGTGCCAGCAGTTTTCGGTACGGGTACCAGTACTTC. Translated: CASSFRYGYQYF.

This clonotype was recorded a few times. The CDR3 reads CASSEVGPRTDTQYF. In DNA form, the CDR3 reads TGTGCCAGCAGTGAAGTAGGGCCCCGCACAGATACGCAGTATTTT. The V gene is TRBV25-1, the J gene TRBJ2-3; D remains ambiguous. This CDR3 has 15 residues. Germline V gene data show CDR1 as MGHDK and CDR2 as SYGVNS. Between the trimmed V and J ends, which lost 2 bases and 1 base, there was a span of 10 bases.

The CDR3 DNA is TGTGCCACCAGCAGAACCCCCAAGGGTAGCGGGGATGTCAATGAGCAGTTCTTC. It translates to CATSRTPKGSGDVNEQFF. The rearrangement links TRBV15 to TRBJ2-1; TRBD2 agrees at 8 bases. Germline CDR1 reads LNHNV; CDR2 reads YYDKDF (reference sequence). The CDR3 sequence is 18 residues long. J lost 6 bases, V lost 2 bases, and 15 bases had no gene match.

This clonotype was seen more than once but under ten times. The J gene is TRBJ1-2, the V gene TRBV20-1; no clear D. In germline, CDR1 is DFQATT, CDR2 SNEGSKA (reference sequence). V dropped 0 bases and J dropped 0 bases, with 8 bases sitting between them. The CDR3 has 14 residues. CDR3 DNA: TGCAGTGCTAGAGATTTCTCAGCTAACTATGGCTACACCTTC. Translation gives CSARDFSANYGYTF.

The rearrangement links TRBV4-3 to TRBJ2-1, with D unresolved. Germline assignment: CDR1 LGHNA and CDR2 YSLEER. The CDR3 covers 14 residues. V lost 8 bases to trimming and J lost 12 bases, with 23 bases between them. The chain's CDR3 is CASCPRLDASAQFF. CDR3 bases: TGCGCCAGCTGCCCGAGGTTGGACGCCTCGGCGCAGTTCTTC.

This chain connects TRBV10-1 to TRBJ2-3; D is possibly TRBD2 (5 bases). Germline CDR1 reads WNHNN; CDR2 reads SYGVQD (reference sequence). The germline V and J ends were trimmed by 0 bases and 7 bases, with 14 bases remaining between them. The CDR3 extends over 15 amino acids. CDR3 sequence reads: CASSESGPAANTQYF. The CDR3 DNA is TGCGCCAGCAGTGAGTCTGGACCAGCGGCTAATACGCAGTATTTT.

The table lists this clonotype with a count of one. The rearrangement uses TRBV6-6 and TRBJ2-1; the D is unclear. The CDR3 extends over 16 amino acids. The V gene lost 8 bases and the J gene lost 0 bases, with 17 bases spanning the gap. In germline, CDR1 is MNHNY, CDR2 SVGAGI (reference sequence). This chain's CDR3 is CASVDRASSSYNEQFF. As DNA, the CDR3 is TGTGCCAGCGTGGATCGGGCCAGCAGCTCCTACAATGAGCAGTTCTTC.

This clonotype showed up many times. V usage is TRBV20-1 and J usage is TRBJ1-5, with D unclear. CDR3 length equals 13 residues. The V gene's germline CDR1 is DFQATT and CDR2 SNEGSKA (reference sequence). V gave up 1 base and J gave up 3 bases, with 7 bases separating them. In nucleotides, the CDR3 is TGCAGTGCTAGAGCGCCTCTCAATCAGCCCCAGCATTTT. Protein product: CSARAPLNQPQHF.

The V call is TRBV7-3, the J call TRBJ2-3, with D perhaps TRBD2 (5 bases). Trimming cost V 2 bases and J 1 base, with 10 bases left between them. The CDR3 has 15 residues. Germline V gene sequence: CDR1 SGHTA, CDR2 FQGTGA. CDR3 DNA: TGTGCCAGCAGCTTAGCCCCAGCGGGCACAGATACGCAGTATTTT. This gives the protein CASSLAPAGTDTQYF.

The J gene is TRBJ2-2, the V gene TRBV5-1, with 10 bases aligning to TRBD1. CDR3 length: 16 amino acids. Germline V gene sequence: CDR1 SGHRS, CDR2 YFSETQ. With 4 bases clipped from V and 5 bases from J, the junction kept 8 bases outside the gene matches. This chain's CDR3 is CASSRTGTGDTGELFF. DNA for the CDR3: TGCGCCAGCAGCCGTACCGGGACAGGGGATACCGGGGAGCTGTTTTTT.

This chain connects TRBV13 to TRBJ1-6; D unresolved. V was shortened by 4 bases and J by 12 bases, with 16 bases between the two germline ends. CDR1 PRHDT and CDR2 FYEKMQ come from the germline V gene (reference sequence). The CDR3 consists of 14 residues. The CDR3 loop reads CASSSGRYELPLHF. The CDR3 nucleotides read TGTGCCAGCAGCTCCGGGCGATATGAATTACCCCTCCACTTT.

The CDR3 protein is CASSQNFQGNTEAFF. CDR3 DNA: TGTGCCAGCAGCCAAAATTTCCAGGGGAACACTGAAGCTTTCTTT. The rearrangement uses TRBV3-1 and TRBJ1-1; D is perhaps TRBD1 (5 bases). V was trimmed by 2 bases and J by 1 base, leaving 11 bases between them. Germline V gene sequence: CDR1 LGHDT, CDR2 YNNKEL (reference sequence). The CDR3 has 15 amino acids.

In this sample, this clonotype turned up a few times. The CDR3 protein is CSARKRGQEHQPQHF. The CDR3 nucleotides are TGCAGTGCTAGAAAGCGGGGACAGGAACATCAGCCCCAGCATTTT. The J gene is TRBJ1-5, the V gene TRBV20-1; 8 bases are a match to TRBD1. Germline V gene data show CDR1 as DFQATT and CDR2 as SNEGSKA (reference sequence). This CDR3 region has 15 residues. With 2 bases clipped from V and 5 bases from J, the junction kept 8 bases outside the gene matches.